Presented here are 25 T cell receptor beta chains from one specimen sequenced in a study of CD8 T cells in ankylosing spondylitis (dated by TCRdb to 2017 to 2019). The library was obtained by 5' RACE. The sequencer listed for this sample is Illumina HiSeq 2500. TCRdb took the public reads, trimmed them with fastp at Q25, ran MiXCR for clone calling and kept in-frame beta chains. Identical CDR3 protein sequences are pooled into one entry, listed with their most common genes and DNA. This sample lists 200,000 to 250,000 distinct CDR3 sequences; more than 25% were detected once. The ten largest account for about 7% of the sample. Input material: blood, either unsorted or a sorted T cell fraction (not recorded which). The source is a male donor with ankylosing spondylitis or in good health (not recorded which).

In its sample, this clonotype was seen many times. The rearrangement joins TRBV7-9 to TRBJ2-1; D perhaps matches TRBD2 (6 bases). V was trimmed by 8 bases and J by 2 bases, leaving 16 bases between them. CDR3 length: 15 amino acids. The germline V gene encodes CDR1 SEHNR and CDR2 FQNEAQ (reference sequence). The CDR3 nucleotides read TGTGCCAGCTTATGGGGCGGAGGGACCTACAATGAGCAGTTCTTC. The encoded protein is CASLWGGGTYNEQFF.

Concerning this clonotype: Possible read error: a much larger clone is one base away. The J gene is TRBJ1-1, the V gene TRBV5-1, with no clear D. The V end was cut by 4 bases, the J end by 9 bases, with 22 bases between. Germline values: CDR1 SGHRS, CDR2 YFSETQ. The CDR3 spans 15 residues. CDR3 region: CASSPVVGRRIKAFF. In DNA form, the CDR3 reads TGCGCCAGCAGCCCGGTCGTGGGGAGGCGGATTAAAGCTTTCTTT. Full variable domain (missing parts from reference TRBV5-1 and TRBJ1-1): KAGVTQTPRYLIKTRGQQVTLSCSPISGHRSVSWYQQTPGQGLQFLFEYFSETQRNKGNFPGRFSGRQFSNSRSEMNVSTLELGDSALYLCASSPVVGRRIKAFFGQGTRLTVV.

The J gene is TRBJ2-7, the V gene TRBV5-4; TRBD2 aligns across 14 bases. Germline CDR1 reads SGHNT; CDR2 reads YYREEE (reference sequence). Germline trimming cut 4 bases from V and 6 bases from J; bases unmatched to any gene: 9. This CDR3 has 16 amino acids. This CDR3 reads CASSPGGLAGELEQYF. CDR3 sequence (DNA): TGTGCCAGCAGCCCAGGGGGACTAGCGGGAGAACTCGAGCAGTACTTC.

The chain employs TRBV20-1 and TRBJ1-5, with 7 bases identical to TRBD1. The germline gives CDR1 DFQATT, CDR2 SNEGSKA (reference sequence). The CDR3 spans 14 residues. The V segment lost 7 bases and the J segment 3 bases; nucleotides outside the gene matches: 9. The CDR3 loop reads CSVGDRNINQPQHF. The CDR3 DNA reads TGCAGTGTCGGGGACAGAAATATCAATCAGCCCCAGCATTTT.

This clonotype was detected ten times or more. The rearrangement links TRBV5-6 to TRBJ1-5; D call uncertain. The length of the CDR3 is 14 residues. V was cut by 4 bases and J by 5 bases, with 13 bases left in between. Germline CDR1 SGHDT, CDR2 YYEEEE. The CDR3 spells CASSQGGKHQPQHF. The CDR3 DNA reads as TGTGCCAGCAGCCAAGGCGGGAAGCATCAGCCCCAGCATTTT.

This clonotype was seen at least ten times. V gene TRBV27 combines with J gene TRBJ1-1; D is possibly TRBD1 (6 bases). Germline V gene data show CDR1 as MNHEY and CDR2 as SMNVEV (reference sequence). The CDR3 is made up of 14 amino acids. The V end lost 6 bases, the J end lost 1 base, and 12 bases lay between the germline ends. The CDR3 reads CASRNREANTEAFF. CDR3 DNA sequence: TGTGCCAGCAGGAACAGGGAGGCGAACACTGAAGCTTTCTTT.

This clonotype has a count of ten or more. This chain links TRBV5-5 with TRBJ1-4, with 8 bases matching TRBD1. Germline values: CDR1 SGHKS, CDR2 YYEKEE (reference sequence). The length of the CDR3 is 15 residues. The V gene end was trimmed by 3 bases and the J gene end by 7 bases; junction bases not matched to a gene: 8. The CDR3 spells CASSSGQGRGEKLFF. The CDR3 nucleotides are TGTGCCAGCAGCTCTGGACAGGGAAGGGGTGAAAAACTGTTTTTT.

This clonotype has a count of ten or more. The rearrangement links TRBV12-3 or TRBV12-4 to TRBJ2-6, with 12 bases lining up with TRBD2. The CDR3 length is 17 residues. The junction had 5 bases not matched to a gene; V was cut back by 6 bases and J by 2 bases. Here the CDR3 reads CASSFLAGGTGANVLTF. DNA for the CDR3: TGTGCCAGCAGCTTTCTAGCGGGAGGGACTGGGGCCAACGTCCTGACTTTC.

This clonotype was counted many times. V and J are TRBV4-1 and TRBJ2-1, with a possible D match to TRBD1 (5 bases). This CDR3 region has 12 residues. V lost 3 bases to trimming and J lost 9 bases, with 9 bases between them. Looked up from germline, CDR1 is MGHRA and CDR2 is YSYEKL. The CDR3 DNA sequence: TGCGCCAGCAGCCAGGGGCTAGGTGAGCAGTTCTTC. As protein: CASSQGLGEQFF.

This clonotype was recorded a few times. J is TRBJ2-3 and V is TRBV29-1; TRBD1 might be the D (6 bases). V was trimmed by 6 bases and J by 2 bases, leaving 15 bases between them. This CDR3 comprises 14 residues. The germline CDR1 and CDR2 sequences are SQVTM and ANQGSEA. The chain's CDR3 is CSVAGRTATDTQYF. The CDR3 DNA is TGCAGCGTGGCAGGACGGACAGCCACAGATACGCAGTATTTT.

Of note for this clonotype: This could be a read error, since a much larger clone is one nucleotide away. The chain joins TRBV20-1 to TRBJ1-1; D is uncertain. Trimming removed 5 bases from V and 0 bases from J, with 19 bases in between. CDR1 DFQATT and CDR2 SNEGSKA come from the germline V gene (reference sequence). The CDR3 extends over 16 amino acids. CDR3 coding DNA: TGCAGTGCTCGGAAGGGCAGCAGGAATTTGAACACTGAAGCTTTCTTT. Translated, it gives CSARKGSRNLNTEAFF.

This CDR3 is CASSQDSRDYTF. CDR3 DNA: TGTGCCAGCAGCCAAGACTCCAGGGACTACACCTTC. The chain carries TRBV4-2 and TRBJ1-2; weak D call: TRBD1 (5 bases). The CDR3 consists of 12 residues. V lost 0 bases and J lost 10, with 9 bases in between. Germline CDR1 LGHNA, CDR2 YNFKEQ.

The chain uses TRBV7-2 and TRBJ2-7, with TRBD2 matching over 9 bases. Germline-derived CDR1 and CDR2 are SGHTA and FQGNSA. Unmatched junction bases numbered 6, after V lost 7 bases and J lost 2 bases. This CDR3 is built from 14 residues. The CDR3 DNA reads TGTGCCAGCACCCAGACTAGCGGTCCCTACGAGCAGTACTTC. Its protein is CASTQTSGPYEQYF.

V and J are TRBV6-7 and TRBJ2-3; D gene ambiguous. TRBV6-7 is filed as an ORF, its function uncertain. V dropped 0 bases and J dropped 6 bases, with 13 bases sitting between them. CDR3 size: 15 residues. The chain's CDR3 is CASSYSTRRGDTQYF. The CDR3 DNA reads TGTGCCAGCAGTTACTCGACGCGGCGCGGTGATACGCAGTATTTT.

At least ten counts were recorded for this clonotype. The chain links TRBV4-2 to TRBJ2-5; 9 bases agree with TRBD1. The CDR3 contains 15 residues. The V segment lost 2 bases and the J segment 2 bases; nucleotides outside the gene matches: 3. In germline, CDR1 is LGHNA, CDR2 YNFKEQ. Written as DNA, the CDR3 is TGTGCCAGCAGCCAACCGGGACAGGGTCAAGAGACCCAGTACTTC. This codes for CASSQPGQGQETQYF.

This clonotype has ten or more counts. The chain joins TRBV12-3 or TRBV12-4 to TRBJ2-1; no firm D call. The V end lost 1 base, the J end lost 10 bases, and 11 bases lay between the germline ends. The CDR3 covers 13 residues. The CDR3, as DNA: TGTGCCAGCAGTTTAGTATCCGATTACGAGCAGTTCTTC. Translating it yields CASSLVSDYEQFF.

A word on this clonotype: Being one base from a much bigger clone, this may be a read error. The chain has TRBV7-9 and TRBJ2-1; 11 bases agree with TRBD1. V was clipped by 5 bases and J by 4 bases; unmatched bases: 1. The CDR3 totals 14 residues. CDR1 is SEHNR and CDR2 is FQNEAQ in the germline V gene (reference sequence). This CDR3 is CASSRDRGYNEQFF. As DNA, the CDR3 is TGTGCCAGCAGCCGGGACAGGGGGTACAATGAGCAGTTCTTC.

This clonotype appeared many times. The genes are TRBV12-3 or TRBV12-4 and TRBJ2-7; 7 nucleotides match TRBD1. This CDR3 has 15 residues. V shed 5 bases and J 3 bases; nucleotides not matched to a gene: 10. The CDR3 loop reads CASSVPGQSYYEQYF. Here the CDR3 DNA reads TGTGCCAGCAGTGTACCGGGACAGAGCTACTACGAGCAGTACTTC.

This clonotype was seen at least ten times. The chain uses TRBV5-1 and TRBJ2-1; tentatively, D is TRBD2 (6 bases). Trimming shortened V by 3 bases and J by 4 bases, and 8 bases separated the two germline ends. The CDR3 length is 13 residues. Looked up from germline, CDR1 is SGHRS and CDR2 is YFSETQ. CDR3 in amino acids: CASSSRGYNEQFF. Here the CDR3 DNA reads TGCGCCAGCAGCTCCCGGGGGTACAATGAGCAGTTCTTC.

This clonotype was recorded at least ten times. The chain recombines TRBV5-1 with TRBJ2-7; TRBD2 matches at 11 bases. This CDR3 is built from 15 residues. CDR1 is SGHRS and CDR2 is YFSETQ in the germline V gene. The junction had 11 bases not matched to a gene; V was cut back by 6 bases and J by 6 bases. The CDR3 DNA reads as TGCGCCAGCACCTCCGGGACTAGCGGTGCGTCCGAGCAGTACTTC. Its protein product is CASTSGTSGASEQYF.

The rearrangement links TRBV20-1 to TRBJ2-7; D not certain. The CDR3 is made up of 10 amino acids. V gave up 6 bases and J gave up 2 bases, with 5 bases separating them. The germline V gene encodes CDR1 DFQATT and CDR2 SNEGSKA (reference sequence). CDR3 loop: CSAFPYEQYF. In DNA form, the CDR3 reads TGCAGTGCGTTCCCCTACGAGCAGTACTTC.

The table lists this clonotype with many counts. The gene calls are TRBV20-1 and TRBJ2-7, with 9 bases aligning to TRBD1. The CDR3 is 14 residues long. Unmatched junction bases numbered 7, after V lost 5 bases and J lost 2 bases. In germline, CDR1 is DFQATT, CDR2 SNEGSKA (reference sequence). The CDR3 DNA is TGCAGTGCTTACGGACAGGGGAACCCCTACGAGCAGTACTTC. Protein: CSAYGQGNPYEQYF.

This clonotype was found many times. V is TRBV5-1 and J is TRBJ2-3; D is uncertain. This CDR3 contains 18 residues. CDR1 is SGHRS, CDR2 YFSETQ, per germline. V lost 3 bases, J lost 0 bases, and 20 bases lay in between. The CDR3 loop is CASSSRVQSPTSTDTQYF. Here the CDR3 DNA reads TGCGCCAGCAGCTCAAGGGTACAGTCACCTACTAGCACAGATACGCAGTATTTT.

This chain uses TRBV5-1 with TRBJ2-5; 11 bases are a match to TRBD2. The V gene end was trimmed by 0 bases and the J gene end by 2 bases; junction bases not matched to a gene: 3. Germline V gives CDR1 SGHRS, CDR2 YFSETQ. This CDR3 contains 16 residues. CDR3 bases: TGCGCCAGCAGCTTGGGACTAGCGGGATCACAAGAGACCCAGTACTTC. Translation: CASSLGLAGSQETQYF.

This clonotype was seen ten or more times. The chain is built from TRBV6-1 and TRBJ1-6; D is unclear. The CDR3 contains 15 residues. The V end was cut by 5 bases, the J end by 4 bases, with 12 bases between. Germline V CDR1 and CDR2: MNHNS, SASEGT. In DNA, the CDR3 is TGTGCCAGCAGTCGTGCCGGCACATATAATTCACCCCTCCACTTT. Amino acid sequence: CASSRAGTYNSPLHF.